A selection of T cell receptor beta chains follows, all from one sample in a study of T cells after yellow fever vaccination. Via MiXCR, TCRdb re-called the 5' RACE reads, giving one row per CDR3 protein. The table includes several thousand distinct CDR3 sequences, 6.5% to 8.5% detected once. Sequences were derived from PBMCs, either bulk or a sorted T-cell subset (CD4+, CD8+, memory, or dextramer-sorted; not recorded which), sampled 15 days after the yellow fever booster vaccination. The source is a man under 40 who received the YFV17D yellow fever vaccine. Each CDR3 is given with its conserved first and last residue. Clone size appears in some rows only: once, few, many, or a class for an expanded clone.

>TRBV5-1|TRBJ1-1|medium-sized|14
CASSSGQSNTEAFF
>TRBV6-5|TRBJ2-3|medium-sized|15
CASSYSRRNPDTQYF
>TRBV27|TRBJ1-5|many|11
CASTGNQPQHF
>TRBV6-5|TRBJ2-7|medium-sized|11
CASRNSYEQYF
>TRBV10-1|TRBJ1-1|.|14
CASSPRQGPTEAFF
>TRBV20-1|TRBJ2-7|medium-sized|16
CSARDPAGTVGYEQYF
>TRBV23-1|TRBJ2-7|many|18
CASSQSIIGERFSYEQYF
>TRBV5-6|TRBJ2-2|medium-sized|12
CASSTVAGELFF
>TRBV7-2|TRBJ2-1|.|13
CVSWQHRGTEQFF
>TRBV6-6|TRBJ2-5|.|12
CASSSRGENQYF
>TRBV4-2|TRBJ1-2|medium-sized|16
CASSQDLGTAPYGYTF